These T cell receptor beta chains were read from a single sample in a study of T cell repertoires in cytomegalovirus infection. Their cognate antigens are unknown. TCRdb analysed the reads with MiXCR anew, one entry per CDR3 protein. The sample lists roughly 730,000 distinct CDR3 sequences; around 30% were seen once. The sequencing here drew on cultured PBMCs, taken from culture after CMV antigen stimulation. The receptors were gathered from a human donor in good health (CMV status not recorded). Some clones in this sample may be carry-over from other donors' samples. Each CDR3 is given with its conserved first and last residue. Each record gives: clone size, J gene, D gene, V gene, CDR3 DNA, CDR3 protein. The D gene is left open where the match is weak. Expanded clones get a size class; other rows say once, few or many, or leave the size out.

clone_size: .
j_call: TRBJ2-1
d_call: TRBD2
v_call: TRBV7-2
cdr3_nt: TGTGCCAGCAGCTTACTGGGGCGGGGGGGAGGGAATGAGCAGTTCTTC
cdr3_aa: CASSLLGRGGGNEQFF

clone_size: .
j_call: TRBJ1-4
d_call: .
v_call: TRBV29-1
cdr3_nt: TGCAGCGTTGAAAAGGATGATGAAAAACTGTTTTTT
cdr3_aa: CSVEKDDEKLFF

clone_size: .
j_call: TRBJ1-2
d_call: TRBD1
v_call: TRBV4-2
cdr3_nt: TGTGCCAGCAGCCAAGATCCAGGGGGCGCAGGGTATGGCTACACCTTC
cdr3_aa: CASSQDPGGAGYGYTF

clone_size: few
j_call: TRBJ2-3
d_call: .
v_call: TRBV5-1
cdr3_nt: TGCGCCAGCAGCTTGGCATCCTTAGCGGATGGCACAGATACGCAGTATTTT
cdr3_aa: CASSLASLADGTDTQYF

clone_size: many
j_call: TRBJ2-3
d_call: .
v_call: TRBV7-6
cdr3_nt: TGTGCCAGCAGCTTAGATGCGATAGAAGAGGCAGATACGCAGTATTTT
cdr3_aa: CASSLDAIEEADTQYF

clone_size: .
j_call: TRBJ2-3
d_call: .
v_call: TRBV6-8
cdr3_nt: TGTGCCAGCAGTTACGACGCCTTTGGGACAGATACGCAGTATTTT
cdr3_aa: CASSYDAFGTDTQYF

clone_size: .
j_call: TRBJ2-2
d_call: .
v_call: TRBV12-3/TRBV12-4
cdr3_nt: TGTGCCTTTAGCGGGAACACCGGGGAGCTGTTTTTT
cdr3_aa: CAFSGNTGELFF

clone_size: .
j_call: TRBJ2-1
d_call: TRBD2
v_call: TRBV19
cdr3_nt: TGTGCCAGTAGTATAGTCGCACTAGCGGGGTTCTCCTACAATGAGCAGTTCTTC
cdr3_aa: CASSIVALAGFSYNEQFF

clone_size: .
j_call: TRBJ1-4
d_call: .
v_call: TRBV7-6
cdr3_nt: TGTGCCAGCAGCTTGGAACTCGTTAATGAAAAACTGTTTTTT
cdr3_aa: CASSLELVNEKLFF

clone_size: .
j_call: TRBJ1-5
d_call: TRBD1
v_call: TRBV11-1
cdr3_nt: TGTGCCAGCAGCCCGCGACTGGACAGGGCAAGACAGCCCCAGCATTTT
cdr3_aa: CASSPRLDRARQPQHF

clone_size: .
j_call: TRBJ2-1
d_call: TRBD2
v_call: TRBV11-2
cdr3_nt: TGTGCCAGCAGTTCGTTGGCGGGGGATCTCAATGAGCAGTTCTTC
cdr3_aa: CASSSLAGDLNEQFF

clone_size: once
j_call: TRBJ1-1
d_call: .
v_call: TRBV2
cdr3_nt: TGTGCCAGCAGTCGTGACACAGGCACTGAAGCTTTCTTT
cdr3_aa: CASSRDTGTEAFF

clone_size: few
j_call: TRBJ2-1
d_call: .
v_call: TRBV12-3/TRBV12-4
cdr3_nt: TGTGCCAGCAACGCCGCAGGCCTTATGCGGGAGCAGTTCTTC
cdr3_aa: CASNAAGLMREQFF